This T cell receptor beta chain stems from a study of cytomegalovirus exposure and HLA in healthy donors. The PCR made use of 60 Vbeta and 13 Jbeta primers. Profiling relied on immunoSEQ multiplex PCR, and the TCRdb table lists in-frame clones only, not all of them. Of about 190,000 clones in the sample, over 70% were seen once. V shed 0 bases and J shed 10 bases, with 11 bases lying between them. The CDR3 sequence is 13 residues long. The germline V gene encodes CDR1 SGHTS and CDR2 YDEGEE. Worth noting for this clone: The antigen remains unidentified.

Notes on the study in general: In vitro checks showed that a few CMV-associated chains really do target CMV antigens.

Whereas donors were nominally healthy upon sampling, unrecorded immune exposures were probable. Sequenced sample: PBMCs. This TCR was recovered from a woman younger than 35 in good health and CMV-seronegative. The chain employs TRBV5-8 and TRBJ2-1, with D perhaps TRBD2 (5 bases). CDR3 bases: TGTGCCAGCAGCTTGGCTCCTACGGGGGAGCAGTTCTTC. It is translated as CASSLAPTGEQFF.